This T cell receptor (beta chain) was identified during a study of shared clonotypes between healthy human individuals. The V gene lost 0 bases and the J gene lost 0 bases, with 21 bases spanning the gap. From germline, CDR1 is SGHTA and CDR2 FQGNSA. There are 20 residues in the CDR3. The assay was carried out at the deep level. TCRdb's table, derived via immunoSEQ multiplex PCR, lists solely in-frame clones and lacks some. Of approximately 510,000 clones detected, 75% to 85% appear once; the ten largest clones hold over 10%. The source material was PBMCs. This clonotype was obtained from a middle-aged woman in good health. Some clones in this sample may be carry-over from other donors' samples. V gene TRBV7-2 combines with J gene TRBJ2-1; tentatively, D is TRBD1 (6 bases). The chain's CDR3 is CASSLARGSSIRSSYNEQFF. CDR3 DNA: TGTGCCAGCAGCTTAGCGAGGGGGTCTAGTATCCGGAGCTCCTACAATGAGCAGTTCTTC.